This T cell receptor beta chain is from a study of shared clonotypes between healthy human individuals. Some clones are missing from TCRdb's copy, which holds only in-frame ones; the method was immunoSEQ multiplex PCR. Among a few hundred thousand clones listed, 95% to 98% were seen once. The germline gives CDR1 MNHEY, CDR2 SVGAGI. This CDR3 is 15 amino acids long. The germline V and J ends were trimmed by 6 bases and 4 bases, with 16 bases remaining between them. The chain uses TRBV6-5 and TRBJ1-5, with D unresolved. This clonotype was obtained from a woman in her twenties or thirties in good health. Sequenced input: naive CD4+ T cells sorted from blood. Subset noted: CD45RA+ positively selected. CDR3 amino acids: CASRPDRGLNQPQHF. The CDR3 region has the DNA TGTGCCAGCAGGCCGGACCGCGGATTAAATCAGCCCCAGCATTTT.